What follows are 17 T cell receptor beta chains derived from one specimen sequenced in a study of T cell changes during pregnancy in multiple sclerosis. The repertoire was sequenced with immunoSEQ multiplex PCR; TCRdb's copy has only in-frame clones and lacks some. Of about 100,000 clones in the sample, about 92% were seen once. The specimen comprised peripheral blood, sampled after pregnancy. Source of these receptors: a female donor with multiple sclerosis, enrolled in a pregnancy study.

This chain joins TRBV25-1 and TRBJ2-5; the D gene is possibly TRBD2 (5 bases). Per germline, CDR1 MGHDK and CDR2 SYGVNS. This CDR3 has 10 amino acids. V was shortened by 3 bases and J by 9 bases, with 5 bases between the two germline ends. The CDR3 DNA follows: TGTGCCAGCAGTGAGGAGGCCCAGTACTTC. This encodes CASSEEAQYF.

This chain's CDR3 is CASSAGLLGLPEQYF. As DNA, the CDR3 is TGTGCCAGCAGTGCAGGACTCCTAGGGCTCCCCGAGCAGTACTTC. J is TRBJ2-7 and V is TRBV2; D possibly corresponds to TRBD2 (5 bases). Germline loops: CDR1 SNHLY, CDR2 FYNNEI. This CDR3 is 15 amino acids long. The V and J ends lost 4 bases and 6 bases respectively, with 19 bases between them.

The chain uses TRBV19 and TRBJ2-1; TRBD2 aligns across 8 bases. Germline V gives CDR1 LNHDA, CDR2 SQIVND (reference sequence). There are 15 residues in the CDR3. V shed 5 bases and J 9 bases; nucleotides not matched to a gene: 12. As DNA, the CDR3 is TGTGCCAGTAGTCCCCGGCATATAGCGGGGAGTGAGCAGTTCTTC. Its protein product is CASSPRHIAGSEQFF. Full variable domain (rest looked up from reference TRBV19 and TRBJ2-1): DGGITQSPKYLFRKEGQNVTLSCEQNLNHDAMYWYRQDPGQGLRLIYYSQIVNDFQKGDIAEGYSVSREKKESFPLTVTSAQKNPTAFYLCASSPRHIAGSEQFFGPGTRLTVL.

J is TRBJ1-1 and V is TRBV6-6; D gene ambiguous. The CDR3 length is 15 residues. Trimming took 3 bases from V and 5 from J, leaving 16 bases between them. The V gene's germline CDR1 is MNHNY and CDR2 SVGAGI (reference sequence). CDR3: CASSYYQSRKTEAFF. As DNA, the CDR3 is TGTGCCAGCAGTTATTATCAGTCACGCAAGACTGAAGCTTTCTTT.

The CDR3 reads CSARRSGELFF. In nucleotides, the CDR3 is TGCAGTGCTAGGCGTAGCGGGGAGCTGTTTTTT. The J gene is TRBJ2-2, the V gene TRBV20-1, with no clear D. Germline loops: CDR1 DFQATT, CDR2 SNEGSKA (reference sequence). CDR3 length equals 11 residues. The V end lost 3 bases, the J end lost 7 bases, and 6 bases lay between the germline ends.

This chain connects TRBV6-6 to TRBJ1-4; TRBD1 agrees at 11 bases. The CDR3 has 14 residues. The V gene's germline CDR1 is MNHNY and CDR2 SVGAGI (reference sequence). With 6 bases clipped from V and 6 bases from J, the junction kept 3 bases outside the gene matches. CDR3 loop: CASRWTGGDEKLFF. CDR3 bases: TGTGCCAGCAGGTGGACAGGGGGCGATGAAAAACTGTTTTTT.

The chain employs TRBV5-8 and TRBJ1-6; D gene ambiguous. CDR3 size: 12 residues. Trimming removed 3 bases at V and 7 bases at J, with 5 bases between. Germline lookup yields CDR1 SGHTS and CDR2 YDEGEE. The CDR3 DNA reads as TGTGCCAGCAGCTCCTTCAATTCACCCCTCCACTTT. It is translated as CASSSFNSPLHF.

J is TRBJ1-1 and V is TRBV29-1, with TRBD1 as a possible D gene (6 bases). Germline CDR1 and CDR2: SQVTM and ANQGSEA. With 3 bases removed from V and 4 bases from J, the gap between germline ends came to 15 bases. The CDR3 sequence is 14 residues long. CDR3 DNA sequence: TGCAGCGTTGACGTCCAGGGGAGCGGCACTGAAGCTTTCTTT. It translates to CSVDVQGSGTEAFF.

The rearrangement joins TRBV9 to TRBJ2-3; 7 positions agree with TRBD2. V gave up 3 bases and J gave up 2 bases; unmatched junction bases: 3. The CDR3 consists of 14 residues. CDR1 is SGDLS and CDR2 is YYNGEE in the germline V gene. The CDR3 loop is CASSGLADTDTQYF. Here the CDR3 DNA reads TGTGCCAGCAGCGGTCTAGCGGACACAGATACGCAGTATTTT.

On this clone: At the DNA level, this CDR3 is encoded by other sequences in the same sample as well. The chain joins TRBV5-1 to TRBJ2-5; weak D call: TRBD1 (6 bases). Germline CDR1 is SGHRS and CDR2 is YFSETQ. Trimming stripped 4 bases from V and 4 bases from J, with 11 bases between. The length of the CDR3 is 13 residues. The chain's CDR3 is CASSLQGPETQYF. The CDR3 DNA is TGCGCCAGCAGCCTACAGGGCCCAGAGACCCAGTACTTC.

Written as DNA, the CDR3 is TGTGCCAGCAGCCAATCGAACCGTAACAGGGCGTGGGAGACCCAGTACTTC. It yields the protein CASSQSNRNRAWETQYF. The chain recombines TRBV7-2 with TRBJ2-5, with TRBD1 as a possible D gene (6 bases). V lost 5 bases and J 5 bases, leaving 24 bases between the germline ends. CDR1 SGHTA and CDR2 FQGNSA come from the germline V gene. The CDR3 covers 17 residues.

The gene calls are TRBV28 and TRBJ1-1; 9 bases agree with TRBD1. The CDR3 is made up of 15 amino acids. Germline CDR1 reads MDHEN; CDR2 reads SYDVKM. V lost 5 bases, J lost 5 bases, and 9 bases stayed unmatched. The chain's CDR3 is CASSTSGQGSTEAFF. The CDR3 DNA is TGTGCCAGCAGTACCTCTGGACAGGGGTCAACTGAAGCTTTCTTT. The full variable domain, rest sourced from reference TRBV28 and TRBJ1-1, is DVKVTQSSRYLVKRTGEKVFLECVQDMDHENMFWYRQDPGLGLRLIYFSYDVKMKEKGDIPEGYSVSREKKERFSLILESASTNQTSMYLCASSTSGQGSTEAFFGQGTRLTVV.

The chain recombines TRBV27 with TRBJ2-7; 9 bases align to TRBD2. Germline values: CDR1 MNHEY, CDR2 SMNVEV (reference sequence). The junction had 12 bases not matched to a gene; V was cut back by 7 bases and J by 2 bases. The CDR3 contains 16 residues. CDR3 bases: TGTGCCAGCATGACAAGACCGGGACTAGCCGCCTACGAGCAGTACTTC. Amino acids: CASMTRPGLAAYEQYF.

The gene calls are TRBV30 and TRBJ2-2; 9 bases line up with TRBD1. J was trimmed by 8 bases and V by 3 bases; bases with no gene match: 7. The CDR3 runs to 14 residues. Germline CDR1 reads GTSNPN; CDR2 reads SVGIG (reference sequence). The CDR3 sequence: CAWSTGTGMGELFF. DNA of the CDR3: TGTGCCTGGAGCACGGGGACAGGGATGGGGGAGCTGTTTTTT.

J is TRBJ1-2 and V is TRBV16; 11 bases align to TRBD1. Trimming at V came to 5 bases and at J to 7 bases, leaving 6 bases not matched to a gene. Germline V gene lookup returns CDR1 KGHSY and CDR2 FQNENV. The CDR3 is 14 amino acids. CDR3 residues: CASSDGQGASGYTF. CDR3 bases: TGTGCCAGCAGCGACGGACAGGGGGCTAGTGGCTACACCTTC.

A single count supports this clone. V is TRBV7-7 and J is TRBJ2-5; the D is unclear. From germline, CDR1 is SSHAT and CDR2 FNYEAQ (reference sequence). The CDR3 contains 13 residues. The ends were cut back, 2 bases at V and 6 bases at J, with 10 bases in the middle. CDR3 DNA sequence: TGTGCCAGCAGCTTAACCCTCGAGAAGACCCAGTACTTC. Its translation: CASSLTLEKTQYF.

The V gene is TRBV4-3, the J gene TRBJ1-3, with D unresolved. V was clipped by 4 bases and J by 0 bases, with 10 bases between them. This CDR3 has 15 residues. Germline V gene data show CDR1 as LGHNA and CDR2 as YSLEER. The CDR3 sequence: CASSPAHYSGNTIYF. CDR3 DNA sequence: TGCGCCAGCAGCCCGGCCCACTACTCTGGAAACACCATATATTTT.